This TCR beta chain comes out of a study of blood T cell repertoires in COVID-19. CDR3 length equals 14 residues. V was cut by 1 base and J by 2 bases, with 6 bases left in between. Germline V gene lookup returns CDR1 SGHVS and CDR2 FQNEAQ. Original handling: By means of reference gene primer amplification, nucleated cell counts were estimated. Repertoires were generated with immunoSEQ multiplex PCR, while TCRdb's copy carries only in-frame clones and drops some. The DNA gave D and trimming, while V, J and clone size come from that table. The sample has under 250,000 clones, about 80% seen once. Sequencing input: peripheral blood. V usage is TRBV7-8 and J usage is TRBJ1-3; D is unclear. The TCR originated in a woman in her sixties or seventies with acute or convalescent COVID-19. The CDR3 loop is CASSLGTTGNTIYF. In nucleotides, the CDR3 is TGTGCCAGCAGCTTAGGAACAACTGGAAACACCATATATTTT.